The sequence of this T cell receptor (beta chain) was determined in a study of Graves' ophthalmopathy and Graves' hyperthyroidism. Overall study findings and caveats: Blood contained most expanded thyroid clonotypes exceeding 0.001 frequency.

This clonotype was counted ten times or more. Antigen: not known. CDR3 regions of TCR beta were amplified from RNA transcripts. The workflow started with a first-round RT-PCR run with HTBI primers and then moved on to a second-round multiplex PCR. A single record per CDR3 protein comes from TCRdb applying MiXCR to the multiplex PCR reads. The table records fewer than 400,000 distinct CDR3 sequences, around 19% of them present only once. V lost 7 bases and J lost 1; bases outside the gene matches: 6. Germline lookup yields CDR1 LNHDA and CDR2 SQIVND (reference sequence). The CDR3 runs 15 residues. Ophthalmopathy-affected donors exhibited moderate-to-severe activity, CAS ≥3, NOSPECS ≥4, and duration under 3 months. In this cohort, patients with other autoimmune diseases, uncontrolled infections, pregnancy or lactation were excluded.

The J gene is TRBJ1-1, the V gene TRBV19; 10 nucleotides agree with TRBD1. Input material: peripheral blood. This sequence originates from a woman aged 18 to 35 with Graves' ophthalmopathy. The CDR3 region is CASTFRTGGNTEAFF. In DNA form, the CDR3 reads TGTGCCAGTACCTTTCGGACAGGGGGGAACACTGAAGCTTTCTTT.